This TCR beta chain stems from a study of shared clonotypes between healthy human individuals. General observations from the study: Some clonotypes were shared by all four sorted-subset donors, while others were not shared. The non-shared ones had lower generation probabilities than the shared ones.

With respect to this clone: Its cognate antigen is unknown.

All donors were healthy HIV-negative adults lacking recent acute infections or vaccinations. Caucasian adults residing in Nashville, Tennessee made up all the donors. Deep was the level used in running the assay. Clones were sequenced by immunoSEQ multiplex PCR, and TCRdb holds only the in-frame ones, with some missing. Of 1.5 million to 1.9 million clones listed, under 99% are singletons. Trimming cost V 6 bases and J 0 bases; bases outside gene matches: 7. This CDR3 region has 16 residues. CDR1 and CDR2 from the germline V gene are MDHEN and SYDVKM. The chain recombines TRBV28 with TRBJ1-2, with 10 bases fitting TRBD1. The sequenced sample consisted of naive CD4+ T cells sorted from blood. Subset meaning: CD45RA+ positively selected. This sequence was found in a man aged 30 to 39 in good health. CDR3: CASSPPGTGANYGYTF. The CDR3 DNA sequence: TGTGCCAGCAGCCCACCGGGGACAGGGGCTAACTATGGCTACACCTTC.